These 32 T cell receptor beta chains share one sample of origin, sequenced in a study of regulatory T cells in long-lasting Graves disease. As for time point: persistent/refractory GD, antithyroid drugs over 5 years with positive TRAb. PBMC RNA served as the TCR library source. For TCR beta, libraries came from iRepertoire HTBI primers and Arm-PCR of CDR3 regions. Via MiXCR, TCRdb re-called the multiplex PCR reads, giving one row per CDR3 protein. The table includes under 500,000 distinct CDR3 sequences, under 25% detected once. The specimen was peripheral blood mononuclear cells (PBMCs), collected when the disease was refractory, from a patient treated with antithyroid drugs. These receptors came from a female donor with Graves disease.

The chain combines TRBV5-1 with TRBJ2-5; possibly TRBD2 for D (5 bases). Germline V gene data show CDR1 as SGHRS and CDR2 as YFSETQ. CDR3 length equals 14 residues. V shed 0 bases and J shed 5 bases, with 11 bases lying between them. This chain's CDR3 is CASSLAGVYETQYF. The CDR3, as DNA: TGCGCCAGCAGCTTGGCCGGGGTTTACGAGACCCAGTACTTC.

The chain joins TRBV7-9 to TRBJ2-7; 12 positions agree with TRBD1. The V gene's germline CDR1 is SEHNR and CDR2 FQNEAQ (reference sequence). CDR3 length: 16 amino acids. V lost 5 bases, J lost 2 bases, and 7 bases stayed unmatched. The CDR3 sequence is CASSTGQGAPTYEQYF. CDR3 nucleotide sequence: TGTGCCAGCAGCACGGGACAGGGGGCTCCAACCTACGAGCAGTACTTC.

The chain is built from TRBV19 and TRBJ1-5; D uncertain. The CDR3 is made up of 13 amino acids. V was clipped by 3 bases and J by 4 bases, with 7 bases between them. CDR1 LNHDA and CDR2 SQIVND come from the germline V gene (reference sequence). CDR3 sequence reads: CASSIQTNQPQHF. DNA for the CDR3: TGTGCCAGTAGTATTCAAACTAATCAGCCCCAGCATTTT.

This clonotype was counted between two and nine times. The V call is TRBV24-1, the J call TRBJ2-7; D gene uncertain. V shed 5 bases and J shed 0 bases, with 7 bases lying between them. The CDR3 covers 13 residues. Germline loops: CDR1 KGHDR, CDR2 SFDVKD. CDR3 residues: CATSGASSYEQYF. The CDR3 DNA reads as TGTGCCACCAGTGGGGCAAGCTCCTACGAGCAGTACTTC.

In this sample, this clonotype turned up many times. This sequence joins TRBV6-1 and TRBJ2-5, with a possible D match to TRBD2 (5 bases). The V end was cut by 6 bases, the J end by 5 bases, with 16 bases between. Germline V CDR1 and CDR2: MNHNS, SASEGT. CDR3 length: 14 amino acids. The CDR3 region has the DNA TGTGCCAGCAGGACCAGCGGATCCCAGGAGACCCAGTACTTC. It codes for CASRTSGSQETQYF.

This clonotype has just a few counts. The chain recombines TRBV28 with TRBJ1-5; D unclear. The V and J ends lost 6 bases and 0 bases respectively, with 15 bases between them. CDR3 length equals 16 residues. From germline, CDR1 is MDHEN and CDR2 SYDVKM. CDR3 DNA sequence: TGTGCCAGCAGGGATATAGAAGACCTTAGCAATCAGCCCCAGCATTTT. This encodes CASRDIEDLSNQPQHF.

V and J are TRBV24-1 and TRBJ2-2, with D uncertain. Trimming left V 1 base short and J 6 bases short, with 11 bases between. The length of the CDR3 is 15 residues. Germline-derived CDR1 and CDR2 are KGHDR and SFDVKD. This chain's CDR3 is CATSDLEYQAGELFF. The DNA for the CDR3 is TGTGCCACCAGTGATTTAGAATATCAAGCCGGGGAGCTGTTTTTT.

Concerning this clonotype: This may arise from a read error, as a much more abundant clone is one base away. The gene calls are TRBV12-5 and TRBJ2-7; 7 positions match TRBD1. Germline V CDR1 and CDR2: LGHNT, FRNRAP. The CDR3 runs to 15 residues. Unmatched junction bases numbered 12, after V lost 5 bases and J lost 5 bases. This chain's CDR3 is CASGPPPQQGDEQYF. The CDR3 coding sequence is TGTGCTAGTGGTCCCCCTCCGCAGCAGGGGGACGAGCAGTACTTC.

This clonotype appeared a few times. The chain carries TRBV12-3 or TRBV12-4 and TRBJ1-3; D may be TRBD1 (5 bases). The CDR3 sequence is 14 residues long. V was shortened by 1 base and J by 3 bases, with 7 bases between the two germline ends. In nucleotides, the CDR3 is TGTGCCAGCAGTTTAGTGGGGGGTGGAAACACCATATATTTT. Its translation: CASSLVGGGNTIYF.

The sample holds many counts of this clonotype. The CDR3 DNA follows: TGCGCCAGCAGCGACGGTCGCTATGGCTACACCTTC. Protein: CASSDGRYGYTF. V and J are TRBV10-2 and TRBJ1-2; D gene unclear. The V and J ends lost 6 bases and 4 bases respectively, with 9 bases between them. The CDR3 has 12 amino acids. Germline assignment: CDR1 WSHSY and CDR2 SAAADI.

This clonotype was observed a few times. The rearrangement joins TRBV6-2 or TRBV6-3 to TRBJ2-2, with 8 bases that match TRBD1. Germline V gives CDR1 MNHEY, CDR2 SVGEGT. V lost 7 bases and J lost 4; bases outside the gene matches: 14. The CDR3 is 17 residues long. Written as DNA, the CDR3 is TGTGCCAGCACCTTACCCTCCCAGGGGGCTAGCACCGGGGAGCTGTTTTTT. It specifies CASTLPSQGASTGELFF.

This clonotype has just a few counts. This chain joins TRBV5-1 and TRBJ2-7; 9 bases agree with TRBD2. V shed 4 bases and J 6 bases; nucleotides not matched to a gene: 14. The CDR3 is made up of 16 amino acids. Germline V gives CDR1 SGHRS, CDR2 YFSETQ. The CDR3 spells CASSGSLAGEGFEQYF. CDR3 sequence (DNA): TGCGCCAGCAGCGGATCCTTAGCGGGAGAGGGTTTCGAGCAGTACTTC.

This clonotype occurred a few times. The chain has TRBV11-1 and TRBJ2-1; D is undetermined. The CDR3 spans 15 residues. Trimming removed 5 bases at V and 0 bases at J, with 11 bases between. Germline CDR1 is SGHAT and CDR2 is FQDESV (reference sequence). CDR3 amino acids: CASSPGHTSYNEQFF. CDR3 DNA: TGTGCCAGCAGCCCCGGTCATACCTCCTACAATGAGCAGTTCTTC.

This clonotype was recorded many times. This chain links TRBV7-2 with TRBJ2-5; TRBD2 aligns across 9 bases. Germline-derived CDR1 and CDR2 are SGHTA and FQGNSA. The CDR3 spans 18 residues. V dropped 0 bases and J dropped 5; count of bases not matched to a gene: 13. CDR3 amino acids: CASSLAGLGGRAGETQYF. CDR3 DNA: TGTGCCAGCAGCTTAGCGGGGCTTGGCGGGAGGGCCGGGGAGACCCAGTACTTC.

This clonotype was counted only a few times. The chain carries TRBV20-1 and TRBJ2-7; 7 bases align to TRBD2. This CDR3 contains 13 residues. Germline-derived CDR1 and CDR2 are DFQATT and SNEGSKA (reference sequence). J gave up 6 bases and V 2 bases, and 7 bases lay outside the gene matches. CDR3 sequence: CSARLPGGIEQYF. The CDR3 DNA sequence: TGCAGTGCTAGACTGCCGGGAGGAATCGAGCAGTACTTC.

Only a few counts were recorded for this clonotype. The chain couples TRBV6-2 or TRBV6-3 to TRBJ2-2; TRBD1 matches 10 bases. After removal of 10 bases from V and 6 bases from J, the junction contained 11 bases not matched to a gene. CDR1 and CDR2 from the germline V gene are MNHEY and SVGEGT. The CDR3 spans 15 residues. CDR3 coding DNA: TGTGCCACCGCACCGGGACAGGGGATACCCGGGGAGCTGTTTTTT. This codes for CATAPGQGIPGELFF.

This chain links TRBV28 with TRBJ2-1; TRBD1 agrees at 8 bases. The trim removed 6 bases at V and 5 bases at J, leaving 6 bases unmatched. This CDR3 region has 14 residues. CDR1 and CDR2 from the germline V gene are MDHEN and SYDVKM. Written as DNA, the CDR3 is TGTGCCAGCAGCTCCGGGACAGGCAACAATGAGCAGTTCTTC. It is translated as CASSSGTGNNEQFF. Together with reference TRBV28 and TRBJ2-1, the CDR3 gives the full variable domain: DVKVTQSSRYLVKRTGEKVFLECVQDMDHENMFWYRQDPGLGLRLIYFSYDVKMKEKGDIPEGYSVSREKKERFSLILESASTNQTSMYLCASSSGTGNNEQFFGPGTRLTVL.

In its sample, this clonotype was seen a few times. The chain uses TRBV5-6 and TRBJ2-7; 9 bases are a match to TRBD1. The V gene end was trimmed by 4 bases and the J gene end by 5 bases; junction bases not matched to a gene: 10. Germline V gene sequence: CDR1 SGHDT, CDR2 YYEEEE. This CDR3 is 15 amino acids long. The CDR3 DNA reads TGTGCCAGCAGCCCCGAGGGGGACAGGGCCAACGAGCAGTACTTC. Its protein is CASSPEGDRANEQYF.

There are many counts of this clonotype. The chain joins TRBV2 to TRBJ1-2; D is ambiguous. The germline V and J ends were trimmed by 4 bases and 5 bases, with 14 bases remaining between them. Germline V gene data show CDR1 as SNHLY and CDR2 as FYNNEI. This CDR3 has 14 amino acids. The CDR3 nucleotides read TGTGCCAGCAGTGTTGCGAGGTACTTGTATGGCTACACCTTC. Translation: CASSVARYLYGYTF.

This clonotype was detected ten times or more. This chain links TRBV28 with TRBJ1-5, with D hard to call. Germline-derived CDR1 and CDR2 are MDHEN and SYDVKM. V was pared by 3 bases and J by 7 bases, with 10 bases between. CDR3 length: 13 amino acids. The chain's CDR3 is CASSFRVRQPQHF. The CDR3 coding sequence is TGTGCCAGCAGTTTCCGGGTTCGGCAGCCCCAGCATTTT.

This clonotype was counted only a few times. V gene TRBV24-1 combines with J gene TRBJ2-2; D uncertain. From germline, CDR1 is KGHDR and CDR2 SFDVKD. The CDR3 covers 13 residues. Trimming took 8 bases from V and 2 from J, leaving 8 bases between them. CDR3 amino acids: CATMSPNTGELFF. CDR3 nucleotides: TGTGCCACCATGTCCCCAAACACCGGGGAGCTGTTTTTT.

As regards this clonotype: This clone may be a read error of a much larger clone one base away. CDR3 amino acids: CASSQGYSYGYTF. The CDR3 DNA is TGTGCCAGCAGCCAGGGTTATAGCTATGGCTACACCTTC. The chain has TRBV3-1 and TRBJ1-2, with no clear D. CDR1 LGHDT and CDR2 YNNKEL come from the germline V gene (reference sequence). Deletions cut 3 bases from V and 4 bases from J, with 9 bases between. This CDR3 contains 13 residues.

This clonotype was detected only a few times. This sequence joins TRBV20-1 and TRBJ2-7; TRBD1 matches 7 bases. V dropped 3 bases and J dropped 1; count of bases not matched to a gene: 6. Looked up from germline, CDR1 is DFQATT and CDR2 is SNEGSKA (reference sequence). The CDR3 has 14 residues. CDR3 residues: CSARPQGVSYEQYF. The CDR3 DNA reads TGCAGTGCTAGGCCCCAGGGGGTATCCTACGAGCAGTACTTC.

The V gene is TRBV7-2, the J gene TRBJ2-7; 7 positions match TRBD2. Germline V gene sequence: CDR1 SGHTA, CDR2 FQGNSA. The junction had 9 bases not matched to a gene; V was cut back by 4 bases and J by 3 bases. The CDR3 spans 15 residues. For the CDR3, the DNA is TGTGCCAGCAGCTGGGGGGGGACTGCATACTACGAGCAGTACTTC. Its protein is CASSWGGTAYYEQYF.

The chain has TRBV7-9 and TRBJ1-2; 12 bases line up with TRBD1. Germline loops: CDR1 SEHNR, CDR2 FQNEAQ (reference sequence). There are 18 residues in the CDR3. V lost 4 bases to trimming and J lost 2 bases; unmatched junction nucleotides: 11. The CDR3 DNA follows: TGTGCCAGCAGCTCAGCTCTCCCTGGGACAGGGGGCAACTATGGCTACACCTTC. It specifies CASSSALPGTGGNYGYTF.

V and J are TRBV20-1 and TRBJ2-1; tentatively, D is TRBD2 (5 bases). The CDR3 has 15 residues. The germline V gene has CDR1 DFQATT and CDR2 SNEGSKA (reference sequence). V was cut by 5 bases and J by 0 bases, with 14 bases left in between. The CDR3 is CSAPGRRSSYNEQFF. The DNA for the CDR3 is TGCAGTGCTCCAGGTAGGAGGAGCTCCTACAATGAGCAGTTCTTC.

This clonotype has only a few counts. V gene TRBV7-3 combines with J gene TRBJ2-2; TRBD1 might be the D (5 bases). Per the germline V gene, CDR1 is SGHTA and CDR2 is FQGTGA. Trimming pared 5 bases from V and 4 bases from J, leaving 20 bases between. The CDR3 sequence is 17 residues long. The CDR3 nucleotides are TGTGCCAGCAGCCAATCACCAGGAGACAGACCCACCGGGGAGCTGTTTTTT. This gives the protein CASSQSPGDRPTGELFF.

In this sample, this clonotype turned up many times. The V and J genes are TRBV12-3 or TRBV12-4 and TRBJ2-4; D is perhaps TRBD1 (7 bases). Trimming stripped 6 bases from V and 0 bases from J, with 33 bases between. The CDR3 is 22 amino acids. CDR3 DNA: TGTGCCAGCAGCGCACCTACCCCAAACAGGGGAAAGGAGGGACTAGCCAAAAACATTCAGTACTTC. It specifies CASSAPTPNRGKEGLAKNIQYF.

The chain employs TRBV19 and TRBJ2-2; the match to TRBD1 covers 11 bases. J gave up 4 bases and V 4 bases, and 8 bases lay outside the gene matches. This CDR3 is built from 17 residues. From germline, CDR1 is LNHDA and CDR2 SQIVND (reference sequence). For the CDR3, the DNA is TGTGCCAGTAGTAACCCTCCCGGGACAGGGGGCACCGGGGAGCTGTTTTTT. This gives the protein CASSNPPGTGGTGELFF.

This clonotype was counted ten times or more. The chain's CDR3 is CASSSTPGQGKGYTF. The CDR3 DNA reads as TGTGCCAGCAGTTCCACTCCGGGACAGGGGAAGGGCTACACCTTC. The rearrangement uses TRBV28 and TRBJ1-2; 10 bases are a match to TRBD1. Germline values: CDR1 MDHEN, CDR2 SYDVKM. V was pared by 4 bases and J by 8 bases, with 10 bases of the junction left unmatched. The CDR3 spans 15 residues.

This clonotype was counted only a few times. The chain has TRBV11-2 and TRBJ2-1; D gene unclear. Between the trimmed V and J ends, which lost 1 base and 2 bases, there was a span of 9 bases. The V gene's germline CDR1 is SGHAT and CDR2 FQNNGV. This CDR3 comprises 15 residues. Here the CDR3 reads CASSLGTYPYNEQFF. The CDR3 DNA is TGTGCCAGCAGCTTAGGGACCTACCCCTACAATGAGCAGTTCTTC.

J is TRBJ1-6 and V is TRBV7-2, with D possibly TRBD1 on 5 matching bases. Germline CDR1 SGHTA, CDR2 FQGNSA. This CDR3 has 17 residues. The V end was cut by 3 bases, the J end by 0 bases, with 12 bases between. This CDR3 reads CASSLGTASSYNSPLHF. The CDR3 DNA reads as TGTGCCAGCAGCTTGGGGACCGCAAGCTCCTATAATTCACCCCTCCACTTT.